This T cell receptor beta chain was found in a study of identical twins. This clonotype showed up many times. The target antigen is unknown. Germline CDR1 is LGHNA and CDR2 is YNFKEQ. This CDR3 contains 14 residues. Trimming left V 1 base short and J 2 bases short, with 7 bases between. The study, taken as a whole, reports: The study found weaker excess twin sharing in beta out-of-frame sequences.

A universal primer site came from template switching; cDNA carried unique molecular identifiers. TCRdb reprocessed the 5' RACE reads with MiXCR, giving one entry per CDR3 protein. Here the sample spans 1.5 million to 2 million distinct CDR3 sequences, roughly 35% being singletons. The rearrangement joins TRBV4-2 to TRBJ2-3; unclear D gene. The origin of this receptor is a newborn girl in good health. Input material: cord blood. The CDR3: CASSQVGVTDTQYF. The CDR3 DNA reads as TGTGCCAGCAGCCAAGTGGGTGTCACAGATACGCAGTATTTT.